This TCR beta chain was sequenced for a study of OX40 agonist ivuxolimab in advanced cancers. Germline V gives CDR1 MGHRA, CDR2 YSYEKL. The ends lost 3 bases at V and 5 bases at J; junction bases unmatched: 15. The length of the CDR3 is 20 residues. Study-wide points: Doses of 0.1 to 3.0 mg/kg were accompanied by clonal expansion of CD4+ and CD8+ blood T cells by week 6.

Data came from immunoSEQ multiplex PCR; TCRdb stores just in-frame clones and leaves some out. This table holds some 64,000 clones, approximately 80% found once. This clone was picked up one time. The target antigen is unknown. Sequenced here: CD4+ or CD8+ T cells sorted from blood, sampled in a trial of the OX40 agonist ivuxolimab. The TCR sequence derives from an adult with an advanced solid tumor such as melanoma, head and neck, liver or kidney cancer. The rearrangement uses TRBV4-1 and TRBJ2-1, with 14 bases fitting TRBD2. CDR3 DNA: TGCGCCAGCAGCCAGAGGGATGGGACTAGCGGGAGAAGTATCCACAATGAGCAGTTCTTC. Protein product: CASSQRDGTSGRSIHNEQFF.